Following are 17 T cell receptor beta chains from one sample sequenced in a study of graft-versus-host responses after intestinal transplantation. Antigens of these TCRs are unknown. Generated by immunoSEQ multiplex PCR, the TCRdb table keeps only in-frame clones and is missing some. The repertoire includes around 100,000 clones, roughly 87% of them detected once, and roughly 1% sits in the top ten. This sample comprised unstimulated CD4+ T cells sorted from spleen or lymph node cells, obtained before transplant. The receptors shown here come from a human donor who was the organ donor for an intestinal transplant.

V usage is TRBV30 and J usage is TRBJ1-6, with 7 bases lining up with TRBD1. The germline V gene has CDR1 GTSNPN and CDR2 SVGIG (reference sequence). J was trimmed by 5 bases and V by 0 bases; bases with no gene match: 1. The CDR3 contains 14 residues. This CDR3 is CAWSVGTDNSPLHF. The CDR3, as DNA: TGTGCCTGGAGTGTCGGGACAGATAATTCACCCCTCCACTTT. The whole variable domain, remainder taken from reference TRBV30 and TRBJ1-6, is SQTIHQWPATLVQPVGSPLSLECTVEGTSNPNLYWYRQAAGRGLQLLFYSVGIGQISSEVPQNLSASRPQDRQFILSSKKLLLSDSGFYLCAWSVGTDNSPLHFGNGTRLTVT.

This chain links TRBV6-5 with TRBJ1-5; the match to TRBD1 covers 10 bases. Germline trimming cut 5 bases from V and 2 bases from J; bases unmatched to any gene: 0. This CDR3 spans 14 amino acids. Germline-derived CDR1 and CDR2 are MNHEY and SVGAGI. The CDR3 is CASSGTGGNQPQHF. Here the CDR3 DNA reads TGTGCCAGCAGTGGGACAGGGGGCAATCAGCCCCAGCATTTT.

The chain couples TRBV28 to TRBJ2-1, with D possibly TRBD2 on 5 matching bases. The germline V gene has CDR1 MDHEN and CDR2 SYDVKM. This CDR3 is 12 amino acids long. Trimming took 5 bases from V and 6 from J, leaving 8 bases between them. Here the CDR3 DNA reads TGTGCCAGCAGTCGAGGGCTCAATGAGCAGTTCTTC. Its translation is CASSRGLNEQFF.

This sequence joins TRBV30 and TRBJ2-3; 9 bases agree with TRBD2. The CDR3 is 15 amino acids. Germline V gene data show CDR1 as GTSNPN and CDR2 as SVGIG (reference sequence). V was pared by 2 bases and J by 7 bases, with 10 bases of the junction left unmatched. The CDR3 region is CAWSFGSGGPNTQYF. The CDR3 DNA reads as TGTGCCTGGAGTTTTGGTAGCGGGGGACCTAATACGCAGTATTTT.

The V and J genes are TRBV28 and TRBJ2-1; D remains ambiguous. Germline values: CDR1 MDHEN, CDR2 SYDVKM. This CDR3 is built from 14 residues. V was pared by 10 bases and J by 1 base, with 14 bases between. The CDR3 sequence is CATIRGGSYNEQFF. For the CDR3, the DNA is TGTGCCACCATTCGAGGCGGATCCTACAATGAGCAGTTCTTC.

The chain recombines TRBV6-5 with TRBJ1-1, with D unresolved. Per the germline V gene, CDR1 is MNHEY and CDR2 is SVGAGI. Trimming shortened V by 3 bases and J by 1 base, and 6 bases separated the two germline ends. This CDR3 has 13 residues. CDR3 coding DNA: TGTGCCAGCAGTTATACCAGGAACACTGAAGCTTTCTTT. Amino acids: CASSYTRNTEAFF.

The V call is TRBV5-1, the J call TRBJ1-1, with D uncertain. Germline values: CDR1 SGHRS, CDR2 YFSETQ. V dropped 0 bases and J dropped 7 bases, with 19 bases sitting between them. This CDR3 is built from 16 residues. CDR3 protein: CASSLVSSFPGNEAFF. The CDR3 region has the DNA TGCGCCAGCAGCTTGGTCTCGAGTTTCCCGGGCAATGAAGCTTTCTTT.

This chain joins TRBV4-2 and TRBJ1-2, with 9 bases fitting TRBD1. Germline-derived CDR1 and CDR2 are LGHNA and YNFKEQ. The V and J ends lost 3 bases and 8 bases, in that order; junction bases with no gene match: 10. There are 15 residues in the CDR3. The CDR3 loop is CASSQSGQGKNGYTF. The CDR3, as DNA: TGTGCCAGCAGCCAGTCGGGACAGGGCAAAAACGGCTACACCTTC.

J is TRBJ2-1 and V is TRBV6-1; D might be TRBD1 or TRBD2, each matching 6 bases. V was shortened by 6 bases and J by 4 bases, with 16 bases between the two germline ends. The CDR3 runs to 15 residues. Germline CDR1 reads MNHNS; CDR2 reads SASEGT. The CDR3 region is CASRKRGAHYNEQFF. For the CDR3, the DNA is TGTGCCAGCAGGAAAAGGGGGGCCCATTACAATGAGCAGTTCTTC.

The CDR3 DNA sequence: TGTGCCAGCAGCTTAGGAGGGGGCGCAAAGGGCTACACCTTC. Protein: CASSLGGGAKGYTF. This chain uses TRBV7-8 with TRBJ1-2, with TRBD1 matching 7 bases. V shed 1 base, J shed 8 bases, and the junction held 7 bases outside the gene matches. This CDR3 contains 14 residues. Germline V gene sequence: CDR1 SGHVS, CDR2 FQNEAQ.

This chain links TRBV14 with TRBJ2-1; 8 bases agree with TRBD2. CDR3 size: 13 residues. V was clipped by 7 bases and J by 6 bases; unmatched bases: 5. Germline assignment: CDR1 SGHDN and CDR2 FVKESK. The CDR3 region has the DNA TGTGCCAGCAACCGGGGGGGAAGCAATGAGCAGTTCTTC. It yields the protein CASNRGGSNEQFF. Together with reference TRBV14 and TRBJ2-1, the CDR3 gives the full variable domain: EAGVTQFPSHSVIEKGQTVTLRCDPISGHDNLYWYRRVMGKEIKFLLHFVKESKQDESGMPNNRFLAERTGGTYSTLKVQPAELEDSGVYFCASNRGGSNEQFFGPGTRLTVL.

This chain uses TRBV5-1 with TRBJ2-5; possible D gene TRBD2, 5 bases. V lost 4 bases, J lost 1 base, and 17 bases lay in between. CDR3 length: 16 amino acids. Germline V gene sequence: CDR1 SGHRS, CDR2 YFSETQ. DNA for the CDR3: TGCGCCAGCAGCCCAGGCCCAGCGGCGATCCAAGAGACCCAGTACTTC. Translating gives CASSPGPAAIQETQYF.

The genes are TRBV4-2 and TRBJ2-7, with TRBD2 matching 9 bases. Germline-derived CDR1 and CDR2 are LGHNA and YNFKEQ. The CDR3 covers 15 residues. The junction had 2 bases not matched to a gene; V was cut back by 0 bases and J by 2 bases. The CDR3 loop reads CASSQERGGPYEQYF. The CDR3 DNA is TGTGCCAGCAGCCAAGAGCGGGGGGGTCCCTACGAGCAGTACTTC.

V gene TRBV5-1 combines with J gene TRBJ2-1; 8 bases agree with TRBD1. The V segment lost 3 bases and the J segment 0 bases; nucleotides outside the gene matches: 2. The CDR3 length is 15 residues. Germline CDR1 and CDR2: SGHRS and YFSETQ. The CDR3 loop reads CASSSTGVSYNEQFF. The DNA for the CDR3 is TGCGCCAGCAGCTCGACAGGGGTCTCCTACAATGAGCAGTTCTTC.

The genes are TRBV29-1 and TRBJ1-4; 8 nucleotides align to TRBD1. J lost 7 bases, V lost 7 bases, and 8 bases had no gene match. This CDR3 is 13 amino acids long. Germline CDR1 SQVTM, CDR2 ANQGSEA. The CDR3 reads CSGADRAGEKLFF. As DNA, the CDR3 is TGCAGCGGGGCGGACAGGGCCGGTGAAAAACTGTTTTTT.

The chain links TRBV15 to TRBJ2-2, with 7 bases that match TRBD1. CDR1 LNHNV and CDR2 YYDKDF come from the germline V gene (reference sequence). This CDR3 region has 15 residues. The J segment lost 5 bases and the V segment lost 3 bases, leaving 6 bases of the junction unmatched. The CDR3 sequence is CATSRWTGVTGELFF. The DNA for the CDR3 is TGTGCCACCAGCAGGTGGACAGGCGTTACCGGGGAGCTGTTTTTT.

The J gene is TRBJ1-2, the V gene TRBV6-1; TRBD1 matches at 7 bases. Germline V gives CDR1 MNHNS, CDR2 SASEGT. V dropped 6 bases and J dropped 3; count of bases not matched to a gene: 4. The CDR3 is 13 amino acids. CDR3 amino acids: CASRIGGDYGYTF. In nucleotides, the CDR3 is TGTGCCAGCAGGATAGGGGGCGACTATGGCTACACCTTC.